One and the same sample provided the 20 T cell receptor beta chains below, sequenced in a study of blood T cells in healthy people across ages. Through a sample-barcoded 5' primer and a J-beta primer mix, a second PCR was run for about 6 to 11 cycles. TCRdb ran MiXCR on the 5' RACE reads and lists one entry per CDR3 protein. Here the sample spans roughly 1,100,000 distinct CDR3 sequences, about 23% being singletons. This sample also belongs to another study, concerning T cells of mothers and their children.

The sample taken for sequencing was blood. The receptor set was obtained from a girl aged 2-10 years in good health.

This clonotype was seen many times. J is TRBJ2-5 and V is TRBV4-1; D could derive from TRBD1 or TRBD2 (6 bases each). Near its end, the DNA agrees better with TRBJ2-7, so the J call may be wrong. The CDR3 length is 14 residues. The germline V gene encodes CDR1 MGHRA and CDR2 YSYEKL. The CDR3 sequence is CASGRTASSYEQYF. The CDR3 DNA reads as TGCGCCAGCGGGAGGACAGCCAGCTCCTACGAGCAGTACTTC.

On this clonotype itself: It may be a read error: a sequence one base away is much more abundant. This chain's CDR3 is CASSLSYEQHF. The CDR3 DNA reads TGTGCCAGCAGTTTATCCTACGAGCAGCACTTC. The chain carries TRBV28 and TRBJ2-5; D is ambiguous. The CDR3 totals 11 residues. CDR1 and CDR2 from the germline V gene are MDHEN and SYDVKM.

The chain combines TRBV4-3 with TRBJ2-2; 8 bases map to TRBD2. This CDR3 region has 17 residues. Germline CDR1 is LGHNA and CDR2 is YSLEER. The J segment lost 2 bases and the V segment lost 1 base, leaving 6 bases of the junction unmatched. CDR3 nucleotides: TGCGCCAGCAGCCAAGTCTTCCGGGGGGGTAACACCGGGGAGCTGTTTTTT. This translates into CASSQVFRGGNTGELFF.

The chain is built from TRBV29-1 and TRBJ2-3; no firm D call. Germline V gene sequence: CDR1 SQVTM, CDR2 ANQGSEA. The germline V and J ends were trimmed by 4 bases and 10 bases, with 12 bases remaining between them. This CDR3 has 11 residues. The CDR3 DNA is TGCAGCGTTGGGGCAGGCTCCGCGCAGTATTTT. Its translation is CSVGAGSAQYF.

This clonotype was seen a handful of times. V gene TRBV12-3 or TRBV12-4 combines with J gene TRBJ2-5; D unclear. Trimming removed 0 bases from V and 7 bases from J, with 6 bases in between. The CDR3 consists of 12 residues. As DNA, the CDR3 is TGTGCCAGCAGTTTAGCGGCTGGGACCCAGTACTTC. Translating it yields CASSLAAGTQYF.

J is TRBJ2-7 and V is TRBV28; D call uncertain. The CDR3 runs 13 residues. V was cut by 5 bases and J by 3 bases, with 11 bases left in between. The germline V gene encodes CDR1 MDHEN and CDR2 SYDVKM. In DNA, the CDR3 is TGTGCCAGCAGTCGCAGACATAACTACGAGCAGTACTTC. Its protein product is CASSRRHNYEQYF.

This clonotype occurred a few times. V is TRBV20-1 and J is TRBJ2-3, with D possibly TRBD1 on 5 matching bases. Germline CDR1 reads DFQATT; CDR2 reads SNEGSKA (reference sequence). The V end was cut by 5 bases, the J end by 5 bases, with 17 bases between. The CDR3 totals 14 residues. CDR3 protein: CSAADMSGLDTQYF. The CDR3 bases are TGCAGTGCTGCGGACATGTCCGGTTTAGATACGCAGTATTTT.

The chain employs TRBV9 and TRBJ2-3; D not resolved. V lost 0 bases to trimming and J lost 2 bases, with 10 bases between them. The germline CDR1 and CDR2 sequences are SGDLS and YYNGEE. The CDR3 consists of 15 residues. The CDR3 bases are TGTGCCAGCAGCGTAGCAACCACCAACACAGATACGCAGTATTTT. As protein: CASSVATTNTDTQYF.

This clonotype came up many times. This sequence joins TRBV5-1 and TRBJ2-1; TRBD1 aligns across 8 bases. The length of the CDR3 is 14 residues. The ends lost 4 bases at V and 7 bases at J; junction bases unmatched: 7. CDR1 is SGHRS, CDR2 YFSETQ, per germline. CDR3 in amino acids: CASSPGGEGNEQFF. The CDR3 nucleotides are TGCGCCAGCAGCCCAGGGGGCGAAGGGAATGAGCAGTTCTTC.

The chain links TRBV7-9 to TRBJ2-7; weak D call: TRBD1 (6 bases). V gave up 3 bases and J gave up 2 bases, with 11 bases separating them. CDR1 is SEHNR and CDR2 is FQNEAQ in the germline V gene (reference sequence). The CDR3 is 14 residues long. For the CDR3, the DNA is TGTGCCAGCAGCTTCGGACAGCCAGCCTACGAGCAGTACTTC. Amino acids: CASSFGQPAYEQYF.

The genes are TRBV3-1 and TRBJ2-5; no reliable D call. Per germline, CDR1 LGHDT and CDR2 YNNKEL (reference sequence). The CDR3 runs 14 residues. Trimming left V 7 bases short and J 4 bases short, with 16 bases between. CDR3 coding DNA: TGTGCCAGCACTCCCCCCGTTGGGATAGAGACCCAGTACTTC. Protein product: CASTPPVGIETQYF.

The genes are TRBV6-5 and TRBJ2-5; possible D gene TRBD2, 6 bases. Trimming pared 2 bases from V and 2 bases from J, leaving 9 bases between. Germline V gene sequence: CDR1 MNHEY, CDR2 SVGAGI. This CDR3 contains 14 residues. This CDR3 is CASSYRRGQETQYF. CDR3 DNA: TGTGCCAGCAGTTACCGGCGGGGACAAGAGACCCAGTACTTC.

V is TRBV24-1 and J is TRBJ2-3; either TRBD1 or TRBD2 may supply D (5 bases each). The CDR3 extends over 15 amino acids. Germline values: CDR1 KGHDR, CDR2 SFDVKD. V lost 12 bases and J lost 6, with 24 bases in between. DNA of the CDR3: TGTGCCGCCCAACCATCAGGGTCGGGGTCCGATACGCAGTATTTT. Translating it yields CAAQPSGSGSDTQYF.

This clonotype turned up a few times. The rearrangement uses TRBV7-9 and TRBJ2-5; 10 bases fit TRBD2. The V segment lost 4 bases and the J segment 5 bases; nucleotides outside the gene matches: 4. Germline CDR1 is SEHNR and CDR2 is FQNEAQ (reference sequence). The CDR3 has 14 amino acids. The CDR3 region is CASSSAGLAETQYF. As DNA, the CDR3 is TGTGCCAGCAGCTCCGCGGGACTAGCGGAGACCCAGTACTTC.

This chain joins TRBV10-3 and TRBJ1-5, with D tentatively TRBD1 (6 bases). The germline V gene encodes CDR1 ENHRY and CDR2 SYGVKD. The V end lost 0 bases, the J end lost 7 bases, and 13 bases lay between the germline ends. The CDR3 sequence is 15 residues long. The CDR3 region has the DNA TGTGCCATCAGTGAGTCGTCCGGGGGGGCCCAGCCCCAGCATTTT. Its translation is CAISESSGGAQPQHF.

V gene TRBV29-1 combines with J gene TRBJ2-5, with D maybe TRBD1 (5 bases). The assigned J gene may be wrong: the sequence end matches TRBJ2-7 better. The CDR3 loop spans 13 amino acids. Per the germline V gene, CDR1 is SQVTM and CDR2 is ANQGSEA. The CDR3 nucleotides read TGCAGCGTGCTGACAGCGCTCTCCTACGAGCAGTACTTC. As protein: CSVLTALSYEQYF.

This clonotype has just one count. The CDR3 nucleotides read TGTGCCAGCAGCGCGCCGGGACTCAAACATGGCTACACCTTC. Translated: CASSAPGLKHGYTF. The gene calls are TRBV9 and TRBJ1-2; D might be TRBD1 (5 bases). Trimming cost V 3 bases and J 6 bases, with 15 bases left between them. The CDR3 runs to 14 residues. Germline values: CDR1 SGDLS, CDR2 YYNGEE.

This clonotype has more than one count but fewer than ten. CDR3: CASSPPLVGQETQYF. CDR3 nucleotides: TGTGCCAGCAGTCCCCCCCTAGTGGGTCAAGAGACCCAGTACTTC. This chain uses TRBV28 with TRBJ2-5; D gene uncertain. CDR3 length equals 15 residues. Germline CDR1 and CDR2: MDHEN and SYDVKM. V dropped 5 bases and J dropped 2 bases, with 15 bases sitting between them.

The V call is TRBV15, the J call TRBJ1-2, with TRBD1 as a possible D gene (5 bases). The CDR3 is 14 amino acids. CDR1 and CDR2 from the germline V gene are LNHNV and YYDKDF (reference sequence). V lost 2 bases to trimming and J lost 4 bases, with 11 bases between them. The CDR3 loop is CATSRNRGSYGYTF. CDR3 in DNA: TGTGCCACCAGCAGAAATCGGGGCAGCTATGGCTACACCTTC.

This clonotype was detected only a few times. The chain recombines TRBV19 with TRBJ1-2; D remains unclear. V shed 7 bases and J shed 7 bases, with 10 bases lying between them. Germline V gene lookup returns CDR1 LNHDA and CDR2 SQIVND (reference sequence). The CDR3 contains 11 residues. The CDR3 nucleotides read TGTGCCAGTACCAGAGGGAGTGGCTACACCTTC. Its protein product is CASTRGSGYTF.